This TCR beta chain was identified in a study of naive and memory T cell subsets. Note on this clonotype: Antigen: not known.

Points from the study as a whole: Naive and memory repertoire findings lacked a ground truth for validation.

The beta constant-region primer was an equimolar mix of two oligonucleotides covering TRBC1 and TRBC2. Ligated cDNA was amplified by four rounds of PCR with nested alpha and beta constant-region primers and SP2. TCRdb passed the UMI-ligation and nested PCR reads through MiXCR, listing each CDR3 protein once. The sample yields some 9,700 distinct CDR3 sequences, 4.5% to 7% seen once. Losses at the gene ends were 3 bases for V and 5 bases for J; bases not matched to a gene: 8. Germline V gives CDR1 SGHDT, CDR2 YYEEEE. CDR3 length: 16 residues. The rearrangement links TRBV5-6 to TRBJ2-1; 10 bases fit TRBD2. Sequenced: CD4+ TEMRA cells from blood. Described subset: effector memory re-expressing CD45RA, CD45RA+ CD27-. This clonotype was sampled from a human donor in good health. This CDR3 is CASSSTGLARDNEQFF. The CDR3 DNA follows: TGTGCCAGCAGCTCCACGGGACTAGCGAGAGACAATGAGCAGTTCTTC.